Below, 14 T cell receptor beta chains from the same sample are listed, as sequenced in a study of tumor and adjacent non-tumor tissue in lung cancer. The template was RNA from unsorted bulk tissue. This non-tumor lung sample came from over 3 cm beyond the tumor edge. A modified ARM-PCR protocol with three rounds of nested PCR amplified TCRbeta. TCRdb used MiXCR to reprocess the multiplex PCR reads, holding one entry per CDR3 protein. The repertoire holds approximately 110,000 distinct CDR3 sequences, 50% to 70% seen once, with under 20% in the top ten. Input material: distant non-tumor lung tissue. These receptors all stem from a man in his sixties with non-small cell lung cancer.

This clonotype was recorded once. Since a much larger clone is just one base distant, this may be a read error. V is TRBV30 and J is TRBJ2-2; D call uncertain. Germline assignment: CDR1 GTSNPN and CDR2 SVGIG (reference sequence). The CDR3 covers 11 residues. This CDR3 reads CDWRHSGELFF. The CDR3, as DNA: TGTGACTGGCGACACTCCGGGGAGCTGTTTTTT.

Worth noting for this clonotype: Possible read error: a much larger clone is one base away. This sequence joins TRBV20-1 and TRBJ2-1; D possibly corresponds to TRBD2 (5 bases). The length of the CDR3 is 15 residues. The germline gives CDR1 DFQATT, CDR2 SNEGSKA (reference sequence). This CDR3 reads CSTRDTTSSYNEQFF. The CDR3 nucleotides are TGCAGTACTAGAGATACTACAAGCTCCTACAATGAGCAGTTCTTC.

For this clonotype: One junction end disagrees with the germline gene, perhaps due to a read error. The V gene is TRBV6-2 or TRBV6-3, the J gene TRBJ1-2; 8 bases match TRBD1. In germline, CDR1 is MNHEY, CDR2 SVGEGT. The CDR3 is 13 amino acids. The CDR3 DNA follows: TGTGCCAGCGGTTACGGGACAGGCGGTGGCTACACCTTC. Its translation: CASGYGTGGGYTF.

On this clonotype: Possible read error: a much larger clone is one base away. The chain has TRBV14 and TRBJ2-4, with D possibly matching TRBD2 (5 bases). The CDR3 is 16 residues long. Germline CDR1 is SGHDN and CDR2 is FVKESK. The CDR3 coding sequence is TGTGCCAGCAGCCGTACTAGTTCGGTGGCCAAAAACATTAAGTACTTC. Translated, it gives CASSRTSSVAKNIKYF.

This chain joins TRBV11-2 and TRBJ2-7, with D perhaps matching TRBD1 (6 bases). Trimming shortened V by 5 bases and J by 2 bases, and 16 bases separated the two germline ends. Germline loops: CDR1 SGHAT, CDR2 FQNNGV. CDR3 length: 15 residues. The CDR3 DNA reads TGTGCCAGCAGCCTGTGCTCCGGGACAACCTACGAGCAGTACTTC. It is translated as CASSLCSGTTYEQYF.

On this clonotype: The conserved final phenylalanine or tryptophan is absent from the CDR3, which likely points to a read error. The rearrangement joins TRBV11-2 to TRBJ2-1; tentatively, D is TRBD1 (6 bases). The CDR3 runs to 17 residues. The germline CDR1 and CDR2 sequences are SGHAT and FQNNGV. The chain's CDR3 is CAGSLVGELPYRGGQFL. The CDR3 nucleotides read TGTGCCGGCAGCTTAGTGGGGGAACTGCCTTACCGAGGGGGGCAGTTCCTC.

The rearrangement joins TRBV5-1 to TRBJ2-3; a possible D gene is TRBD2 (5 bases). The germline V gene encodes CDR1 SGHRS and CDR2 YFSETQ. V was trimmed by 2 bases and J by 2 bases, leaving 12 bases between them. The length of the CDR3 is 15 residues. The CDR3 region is CASSFSEEVTDTQYF. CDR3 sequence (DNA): TGCGCCAGCAGCTTTAGCGAGGAAGTCACAGATACGCAGTATTTT.

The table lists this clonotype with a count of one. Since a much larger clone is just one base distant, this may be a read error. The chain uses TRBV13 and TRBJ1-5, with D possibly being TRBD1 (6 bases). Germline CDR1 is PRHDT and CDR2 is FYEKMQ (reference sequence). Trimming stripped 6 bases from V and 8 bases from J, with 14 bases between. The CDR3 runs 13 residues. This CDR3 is CASSQGGNKPQHF. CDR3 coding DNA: TGTGCCAGCAGTCAAGGGGGGAACAAGCCCCAGCATTTT.

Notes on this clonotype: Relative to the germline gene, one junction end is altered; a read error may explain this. CDR3 residues: CSVRDGRLGETKYF. The CDR3 DNA reads as TGCAGTGTAAGGGACGGCCGTTTGGGAGAGACCAAGTACTTC. The chain carries TRBV20-1 and TRBJ2-5; D may be TRBD1 or TRBD2 (5 bases each). The CDR3 runs to 14 residues. Looked up from germline, CDR1 is DFQATT and CDR2 is SNEGSKA (reference sequence).

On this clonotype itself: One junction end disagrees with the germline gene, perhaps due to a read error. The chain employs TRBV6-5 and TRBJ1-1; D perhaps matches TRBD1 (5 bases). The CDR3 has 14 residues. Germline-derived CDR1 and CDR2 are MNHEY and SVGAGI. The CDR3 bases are TGTGCCAGCAGTGTGATACAGGTACCTACTGAGGCTTTCTTT. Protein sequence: CASSVIQVPTEAFF.

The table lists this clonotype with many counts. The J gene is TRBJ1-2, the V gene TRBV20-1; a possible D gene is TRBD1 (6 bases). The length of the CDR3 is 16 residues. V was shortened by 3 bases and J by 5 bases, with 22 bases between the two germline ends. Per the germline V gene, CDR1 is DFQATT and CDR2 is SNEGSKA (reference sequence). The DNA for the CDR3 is TGCAGTGCTAGGGGCCACCGGACAGAAAACTCTTATGGCTACACCTTC. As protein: CSARGHRTENSYGYTF.

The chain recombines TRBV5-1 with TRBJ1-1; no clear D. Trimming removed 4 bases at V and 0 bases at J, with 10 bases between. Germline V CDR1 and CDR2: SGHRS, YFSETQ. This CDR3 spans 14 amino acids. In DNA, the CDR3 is TGCGCCAGCAGCCCAGGTAACCTGAACACTGAAGCTTTCTTT. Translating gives CASSPGNLNTEAFF.

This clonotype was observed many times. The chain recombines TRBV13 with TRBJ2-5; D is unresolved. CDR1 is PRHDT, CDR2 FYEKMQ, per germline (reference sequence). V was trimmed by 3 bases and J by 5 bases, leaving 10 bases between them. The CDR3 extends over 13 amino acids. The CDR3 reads CASSFRGAETQYF. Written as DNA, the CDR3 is TGTGCCAGCAGCTTTCGTGGCGCGGAGACCCAGTACTTC.

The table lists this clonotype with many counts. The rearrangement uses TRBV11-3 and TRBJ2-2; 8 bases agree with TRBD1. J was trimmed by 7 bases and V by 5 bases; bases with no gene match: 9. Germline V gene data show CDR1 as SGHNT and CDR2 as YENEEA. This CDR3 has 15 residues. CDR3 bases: TGTGCCAGCAGCCCAACCGGGACAGGAGACGGGGAGCTGTTTTTT. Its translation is CASSPTGTGDGELFF.